This T cell receptor beta chain derives from a study of CXCR3-negative and CXCR3-positive naive CD8 T cells. The length of the CDR3 is 17 residues. Germline-derived CDR1 and CDR2 are MNHEY and SMNVEV (reference sequence). The study's findings and limits: TRBV-TRBJ usage was alike in naive CXCR3-negative and CXCR3-positive cells but differed in memory cells. Cryopreserved cells partially lost CXCR3 expression, and fresh PBMCs were used in most assays. In both naive subsets diversity was comparably high, whereas memory CD8+ cells showed much lower diversity.

5' RACE with UMI labels generated the TRB cDNA libraries. With the 5' RACE reads reprocessed, TCRdb shows one record per CDR3 protein and no DNA. The sample's table shows roughly 70,000 distinct CDR3 sequences. The sorting of each CD8+ T cell subset was done in triplicate, at roughly 310,000 cells each. Concerning this clonotype itself: The antigen remains unidentified.

The chain employs TRBV27 and TRBJ2-1; lacking DNA, the TRBD2 call made by TCRdb goes unchecked. Input material: naive CXCR3- CD8+ T cells from blood. Subset denoted: CD45RO-CCR7+CD27+CD95- naive CD8+ T cells lacking CXCR3 (TNR3-). This TCR was recovered from a human donor in good health. Some clones in this sample may be carry-over from other donors' samples. The CDR3 is CASSPLAGTSSYNEQFF.